The T cell receptor (beta chain) described here comes from a study of shared clonotypes between healthy human individuals. For the study at large: Researchers assigned three CD4 naive, three CD4 memory, two CD8 naive and one CD8 memory plate to each donor. Points from the study as a whole: Naive subsets generally exceeded memory subsets in estimated richness.

Per the germline V gene, CDR1 is MGHRA and CDR2 is YSYEKL. The trim removed 1 base at V and 5 bases at J, leaving 8 bases unmatched. This CDR3 region has 15 residues. Repertoires were generated with immunoSEQ multiplex PCR, while TCRdb's copy carries only in-frame clones and drops some. Of some 500,000 clones in the sample, roughly 95% were seen once. This clone appeared a few times. Its antigen remains unidentified. The sequencing sample was made of naive CD4+ T cells sorted from blood. Sample subset: CD45RA+ positively selected. The sequence was collected from a woman aged 30 to 39 in good health. The rearrangement joins TRBV4-1 to TRBJ2-7, with 7 bases aligning to TRBD2. The CDR3 sequence is CASSQGRGSIDEQYF. CDR3 nucleotide sequence: TGCGCCAGCAGCCAAGGGCGCGGGAGTATCGACGAGCAGTACTTC.